These T cell receptor beta chains were read from a single sample in a study of T cell repertoires in cytomegalovirus infection. TCRdb re-called the reads with MiXCR, one entry per CDR3 protein. Among about 530,000 distinct CDR3 sequences listed, around a quarter were seen once. The specimen sequenced was PBMCs. Receptor source: a human donor in good health (CMV status not recorded). Some clones in this sample may be carry-over from other donors' samples. CDR3s include the opening cysteine and the closing phenylalanine or tryptophan. D genes are given only for firm matches. Size tells how often a clone was seen (once, few, many) or the class of an expanded clone, and some rows leave it out.

D: NA; V: TRBV7-2; J: TRBJ2-7; size: many; DNA: TGTGCCAGCAGCTTAAATCGGGGGAGCTCCTACGAGCAGTACTTC; CDR3: CASSLNRGSSYEQYF
D: NA; V: TRBV4-1; J: TRBJ2-3; size: few; DNA: TGCGCCAGCAGCCATAACCCCTGGGGGCCGAACACAGATACGCAGTATTTT; CDR3: CASSHNPWGPNTDTQYF
D: TRBD2; V: TRBV4-1; J: TRBJ2-3; size: few; DNA: TGCGCCAGCAGCCAAGGGGCGGGAGGCACAGATACGCAGTATTTT; CDR3: CASSQGAGGTDTQYF
D: NA; V: TRBV7-2; J: TRBJ2-2; size: many; DNA: TGTGCCAGCGACAGAAACACCGGGGAGCTGTTTTTT; CDR3: CASDRNTGELFF
D: TRBD2; V: TRBV19; J: TRBJ2-1; size: NA; DNA: TGTGCCAGTAGTATTCGGAGACTAGCGGCTCCCAATGAGCAGTTCTTC; CDR3: CASSIRRLAAPNEQFF
D: TRBD2; V: TRBV6-1; J: TRBJ2-3; size: once; DNA: TGTGCCAGCACTCCCACTAGCGGGAGTAACACACATACGCAGTATTTT; CDR3: CASTPTSGSNTHTQYF
D: NA; V: TRBV7-2; J: TRBJ2-7; size: NA; DNA: TGTGCCAGCAGCCAAAGACCGGTCCACCACGAGCAGTACTTC; CDR3: CASSQRPVHHEQYF
D: NA; V: TRBV28; J: TRBJ1-1; size: NA; DNA: TGTGCCAGCGGAAGCGGGCTTGGCACTGAAGCTTTCTTT; CDR3: CASGSGLGTEAFF
D: NA; V: TRBV7-9; J: TRBJ2-5; size: NA; DNA: TGTGCCAGCAGCCCCCACTCCGGGACGCCCAAAGAGACCCAGTACTTC; CDR3: CASSPHSGTPKETQYF
D: NA; V: TRBV28; J: TRBJ1-2; size: few; DNA: TGTGCCAGCAGTTCCGTTCCTACAGGGTCGGGCTACACCTTC; CDR3: CASSSVPTGSGYTF
D: TRBD1; V: TRBV7-9; J: TRBJ2-2; size: many; DNA: TGTGCCAGCAGCCCCCGGACAGGGGGATACACCGGGGAGCTGTTTTTT; CDR3: CASSPRTGGYTGELFF
D: NA; V: TRBV7-6; J: TRBJ1-1; size: many; DNA: TGTGCCAGCAGCTTAGCCCGGGGCGTGAACACTGAAGCTTTCTTT; CDR3: CASSLARGVNTEAFF
D: NA; V: TRBV7-9; J: TRBJ2-1; size: many; DNA: TGTGCCAGCAGCGTAACTACAGATGCTGAGCAGTTCTTC; CDR3: CASSVTTDAEQFF
D: TRBD2; V: TRBV11-2; J: TRBJ2-7; size: few; DNA: TGTGCCAGCAGCCTCCGGCCTAGCGGGCTTCTGTACGAGCAGTACTTC; CDR3: CASSLRPSGLLYEQYF
D: NA; V: TRBV29-1; J: TRBJ1-4; size: NA; DNA: TGCAGCGTTGAAGATCTGCGTTCAACTAATGAAAAACTGTTTTTT; CDR3: CSVEDLRSTNEKLFF
D: TRBD1; V: TRBV10-2; J: TRBJ2-2; size: NA; DNA: TGCGCCAGCAGTGGGGACAGGTACACCGGGGAGCTGTTTTTT; CDR3: CASSGDRYTGELFF